The entry below gives a single TCR beta chain sequence along with its context. The antigen remains unidentified. The entry originates in a study of post-analysis software for immune sequencing data. Study information: Multiple sclerosis in the patients followed relapsing-remitting, secondary progressive and progressive-relapsing courses.

Incorporated into the TCR beta cDNA libraries were unique molecular identifiers, which served to reduce PCR and sequencing biases. From around 0.96 to 9.9 million T cells, 450,000 to 550,000 cDNA molecules were obtained. Each CDR3 protein is one row after TCRdb ran MiXCR on the PCR reads. The sample records roughly 800,000 distinct CDR3 sequences, more than 45% being singletons. Study-wide results and limits: Same-batch samples co-clustered strongly by F measure. The study found significantly lower normalized Chao1 diversity in multiple sclerosis patients than in controls.

The source is a girl aged 5-17 years with multiple sclerosis. Sequenced input: blood.

Here the CDR3 DNA reads TGTGCCAGCAGCCACGGGGAAGAATACAATGAGCAGTTCTTC. Protein sequence: CASSHGEEYNEQFF. This chain connects TRBV5-8 to TRBJ2-1, with D possibly TRBD2 on 5 matching bases. V shed 4 bases and J shed 4 bases, with 12 bases lying between them. The V gene's germline CDR1 is SGHTS and CDR2 YDEGEE. The length of the CDR3 is 14 residues.